This T cell receptor beta chain was identified in a study of T cell responses to AZD1222 COVID-19 vaccine. Germline V gene data show CDR1 as MNHNY and CDR2 as SVGAGI (reference sequence). The CDR3 runs to 17 residues. Trimming took off 7 bases at V and 4 bases at J, with 25 bases between the two ends. Libraries were prepared by immunoSEQ multiplex PCR; TCRdb keeps only in-frame clonotypes and omits some of them. The profile shows about 120,000 clones, around 88% of them singletons. The receptor was isolated from an adult who received the AZD1222 COVID-19 vaccine. The rearrangement joins TRBV6-6 to TRBJ2-5; D is perhaps TRBD1 (6 bases). The sequencing used peripheral blood, collected 28 days after the second AZD1222 dose. The CDR3 loop reads CASTRAPVGASPETQYF. Written as DNA, the CDR3 is TGTGCCAGCACTCGGGCTCCGGTGGGGGCTTCACCAGAGACCCAGTACTTC.